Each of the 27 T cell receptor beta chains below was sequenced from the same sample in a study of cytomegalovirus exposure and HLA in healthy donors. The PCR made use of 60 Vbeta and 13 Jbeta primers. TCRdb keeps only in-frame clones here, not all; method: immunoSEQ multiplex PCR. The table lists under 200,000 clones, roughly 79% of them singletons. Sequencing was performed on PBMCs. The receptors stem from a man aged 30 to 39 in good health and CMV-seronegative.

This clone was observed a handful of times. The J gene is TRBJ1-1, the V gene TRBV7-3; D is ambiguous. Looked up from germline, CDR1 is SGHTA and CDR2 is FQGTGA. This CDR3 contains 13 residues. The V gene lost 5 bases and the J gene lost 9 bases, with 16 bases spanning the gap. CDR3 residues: CASSPARQPKAFF. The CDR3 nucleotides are TGTGCCAGCAGCCCGGCGAGGCAGCCGAAAGCTTTCTTT.

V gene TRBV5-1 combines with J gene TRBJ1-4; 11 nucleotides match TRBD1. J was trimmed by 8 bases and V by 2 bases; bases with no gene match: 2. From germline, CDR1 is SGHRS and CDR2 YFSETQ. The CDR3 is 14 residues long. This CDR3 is CASSLGQGAEKLFF. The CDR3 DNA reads TGCGCCAGCAGCTTAGGACAGGGGGCGGAAAAACTGTTTTTT.

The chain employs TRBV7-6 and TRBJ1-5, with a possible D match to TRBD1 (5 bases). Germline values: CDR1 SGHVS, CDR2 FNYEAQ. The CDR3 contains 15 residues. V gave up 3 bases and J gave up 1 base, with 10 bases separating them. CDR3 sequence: CASSLTDGSNQPQHF. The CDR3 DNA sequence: TGTGCCAGCAGCTTGACAGACGGCAGCAATCAGCCCCAGCATTTT.

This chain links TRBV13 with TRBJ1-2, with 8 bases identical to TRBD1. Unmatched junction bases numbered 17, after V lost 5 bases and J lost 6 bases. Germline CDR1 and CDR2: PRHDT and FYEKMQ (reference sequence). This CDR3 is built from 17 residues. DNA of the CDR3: TGTGCCAGCAGCACCCCCCGCGGGGACAGGCTAGTTGATGGCTACACCTTC. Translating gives CASSTPRGDRLVDGYTF.

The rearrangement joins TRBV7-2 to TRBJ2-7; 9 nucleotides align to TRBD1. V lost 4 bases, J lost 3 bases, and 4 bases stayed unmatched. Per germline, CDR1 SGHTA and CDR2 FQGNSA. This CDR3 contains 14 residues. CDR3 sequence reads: CASSSTGGYYEQYF. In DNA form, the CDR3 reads TGTGCCAGCAGCTCAACAGGGGGCTACTACGAGCAGTACTTC. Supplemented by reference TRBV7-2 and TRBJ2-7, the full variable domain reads GAGVSQSPSNKVTEKGKDVELRCDPISGHTALYWYRQSLGQGLEFLIYFQGNSAPDKSGLPSDRFSAERTGGSVSTLTIQRTQQEDSAVYLCASSSTGGYYEQYFGPGTRLTVT.

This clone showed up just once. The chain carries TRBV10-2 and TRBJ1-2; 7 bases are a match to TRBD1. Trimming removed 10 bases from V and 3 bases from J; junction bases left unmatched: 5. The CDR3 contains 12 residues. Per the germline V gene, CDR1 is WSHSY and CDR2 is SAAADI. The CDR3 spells CATRQGDYGYTF. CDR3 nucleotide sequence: TGCGCCACCAGACAGGGAGACTATGGCTACACCTTC.

The CDR3 DNA is TGTGCCAGCAGCTTAGGACTAGCGGGAGGAAATACGCAGTATTTT. Its protein product is CASSLGLAGGNTQYF. The chain links TRBV5-4 to TRBJ2-3; 14 bases map to TRBD2. V was clipped by 2 bases and J by 7 bases; unmatched bases: 3. The CDR3 is made up of 15 amino acids. In germline, CDR1 is SGHNT, CDR2 YYREEE (reference sequence).

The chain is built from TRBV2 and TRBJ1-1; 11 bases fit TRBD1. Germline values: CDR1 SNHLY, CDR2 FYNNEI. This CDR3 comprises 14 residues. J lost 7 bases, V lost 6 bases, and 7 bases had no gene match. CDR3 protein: CASRVDRGQGEAFF. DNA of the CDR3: TGTGCCAGCAGGGTGGACAGGGGGCAGGGTGAAGCTTTCTTT.

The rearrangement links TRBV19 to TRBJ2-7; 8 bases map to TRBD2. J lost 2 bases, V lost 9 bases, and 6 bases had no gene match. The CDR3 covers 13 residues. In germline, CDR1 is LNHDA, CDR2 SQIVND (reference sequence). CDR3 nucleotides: TGTGCCAGCTCCCGGCGGGGGGCCTACGAGCAGTACTTC. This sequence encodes CASSRRGAYEQYF.

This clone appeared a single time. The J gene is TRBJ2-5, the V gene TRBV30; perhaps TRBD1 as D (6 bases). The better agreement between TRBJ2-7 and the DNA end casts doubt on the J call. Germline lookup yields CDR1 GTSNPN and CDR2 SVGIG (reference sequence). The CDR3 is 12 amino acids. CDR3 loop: CAGGQSSYEQYF. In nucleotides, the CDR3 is TGTGCCGGCGGACAGTCCTCCTACGAGCAGTACTTC.

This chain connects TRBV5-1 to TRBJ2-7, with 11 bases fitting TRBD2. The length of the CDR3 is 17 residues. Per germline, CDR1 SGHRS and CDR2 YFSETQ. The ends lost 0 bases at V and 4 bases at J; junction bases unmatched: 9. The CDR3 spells CASSLGLAGGPPYEQYF. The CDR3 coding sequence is TGCGCCAGCAGCTTGGGGCTAGCGGGGGGCCCCCCGTACGAGCAGTACTTC.

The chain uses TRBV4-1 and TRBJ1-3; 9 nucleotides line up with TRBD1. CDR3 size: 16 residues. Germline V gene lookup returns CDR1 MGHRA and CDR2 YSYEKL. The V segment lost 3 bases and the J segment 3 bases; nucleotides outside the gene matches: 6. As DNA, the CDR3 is TGCGCCAGCAGCCAGCCGGGACAGGGTTTTGGAAACACCATATATTTT. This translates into CASSQPGQGFGNTIYF.

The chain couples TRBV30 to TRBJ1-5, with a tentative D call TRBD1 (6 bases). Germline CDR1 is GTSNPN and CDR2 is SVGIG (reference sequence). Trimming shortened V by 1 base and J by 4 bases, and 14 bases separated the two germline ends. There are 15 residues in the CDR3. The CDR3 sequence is CAWSARGAFNQPQHF. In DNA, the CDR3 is TGTGCCTGGAGTGCCCGGGGGGCCTTTAATCAGCCCCAGCATTTT.

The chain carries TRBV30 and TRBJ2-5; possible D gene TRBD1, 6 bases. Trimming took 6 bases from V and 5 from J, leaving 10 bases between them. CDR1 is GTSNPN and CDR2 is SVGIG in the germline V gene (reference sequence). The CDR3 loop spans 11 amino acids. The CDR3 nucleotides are TGTGCCTGTTCCCAGGGGGAGACCCAGTACTTC. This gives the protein CACSQGETQYF. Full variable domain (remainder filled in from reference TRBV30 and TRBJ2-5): SQTIHQWPATLVQPVGSPLSLECTVEGTSNPNLYWYRQAAGRGLQLLFYSVGIGQISSEVPQNLSASRPQDRQFILSSKKLLLSDSGFYLCACSQGETQYFGPGTRLLVL.

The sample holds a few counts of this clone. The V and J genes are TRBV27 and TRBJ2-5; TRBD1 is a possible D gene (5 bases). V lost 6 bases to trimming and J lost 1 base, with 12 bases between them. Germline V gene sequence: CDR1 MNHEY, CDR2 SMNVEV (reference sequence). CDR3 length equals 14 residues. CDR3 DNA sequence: TGTGCCAGCAGGAAACAGGTGTTCCAAGAGACCCAGTACTTC. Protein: CASRKQVFQETQYF.

The CDR3 sequence: CASSDRTGMNTEAFF. The CDR3 bases are TGTGCCAGCAGCGACAGGACAGGTATGAACACTGAAGCTTTCTTT. V and J are TRBV9 and TRBJ1-1; 7 bases line up with TRBD1. CDR1 and CDR2 (germline): SGDLS, YYNGEE. Unmatched junction bases numbered 5, after V lost 3 bases and J lost 0 bases. The CDR3 runs to 15 residues.

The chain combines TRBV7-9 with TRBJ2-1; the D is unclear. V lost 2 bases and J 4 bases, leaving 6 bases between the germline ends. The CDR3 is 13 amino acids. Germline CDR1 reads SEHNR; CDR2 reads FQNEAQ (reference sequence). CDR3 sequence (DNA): TGTGCCAGCAGCTTATTACAGTACAATGAGCAGTTCTTC. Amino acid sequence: CASSLLQYNEQFF. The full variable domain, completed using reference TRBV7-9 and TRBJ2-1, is DTGVSQNPRHKITKRGQNVTFRCDPISEHNRLYWYRQTLGQGPEFLTYFQNEAQLEKSRLLSDRFSAERPKGSFSTLEIQRTEQGDSAMYLCASSLLQYNEQFFGPGTRLTVL.

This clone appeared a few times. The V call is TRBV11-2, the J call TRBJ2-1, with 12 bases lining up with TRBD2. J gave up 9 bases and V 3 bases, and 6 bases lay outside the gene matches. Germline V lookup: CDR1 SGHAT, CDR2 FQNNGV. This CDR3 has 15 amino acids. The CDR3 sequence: CASSLASGLAGEQFF. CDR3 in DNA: TGTGCCAGCAGCTTGGCTTCGGGACTAGCGGGTGAGCAGTTCTTC. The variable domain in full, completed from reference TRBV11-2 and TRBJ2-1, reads EAGVAQSPRYKIIEKRQSVAFWCNPISGHATLYWYQQILGQGPKLLIQFQNNGVVDDSQLPKDRFSAERLKGVDSTLKIQPAKLEDSAVYLCASSLASGLAGEQFFGPGTRLTVL.

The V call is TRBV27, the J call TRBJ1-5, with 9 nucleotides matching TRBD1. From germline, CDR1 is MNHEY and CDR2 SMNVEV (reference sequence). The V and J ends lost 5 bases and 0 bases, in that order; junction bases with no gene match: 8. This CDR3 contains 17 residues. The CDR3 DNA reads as TGTGCCAGCAGTCTCGCCGGGACAGGGTATAGCAATCAGCCCCAGCATTTT. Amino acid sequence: CASSLAGTGYSNQPQHF.

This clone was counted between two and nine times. The CDR3 DNA follows: TGTGCCAGCAGCCCGCGATCCCTACAGGGAGGGTTAATAACCGGGGAGCTGTTTTTT. Translation gives CASSPRSLQGGLITGELFF. This chain connects TRBV7-9 to TRBJ2-2, with D tentatively TRBD2 (7 bases). With 5 bases removed from V and 5 bases from J, the gap between germline ends came to 27 bases. The CDR3 runs 19 residues. Per germline, CDR1 SEHNR and CDR2 FQNEAQ (reference sequence).

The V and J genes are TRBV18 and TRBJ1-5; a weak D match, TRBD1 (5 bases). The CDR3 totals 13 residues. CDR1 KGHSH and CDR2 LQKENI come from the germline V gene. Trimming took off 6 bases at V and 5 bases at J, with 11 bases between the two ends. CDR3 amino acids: CASSRGEDQPQHF. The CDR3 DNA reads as TGTGCCAGCTCCCGGGGGGAGGATCAGCCCCAGCATTTT.

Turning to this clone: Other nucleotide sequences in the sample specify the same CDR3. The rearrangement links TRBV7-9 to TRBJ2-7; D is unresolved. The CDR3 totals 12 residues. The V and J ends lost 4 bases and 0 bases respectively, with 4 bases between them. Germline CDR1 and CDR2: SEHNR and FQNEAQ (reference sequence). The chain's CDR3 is CASSSSSYEQYF. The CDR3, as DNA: TGTGCCAGCAGCTCCAGCTCCTACGAGCAGTACTTC.

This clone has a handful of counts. Written as DNA, the CDR3 is TGTGCCAGCAGCTCGGACAAGTATGGCTACACCTTC. Protein: CASSSDKYGYTF. The V call is TRBV7-2, the J call TRBJ1-2; D perhaps matches TRBD1 (5 bases). From germline, CDR1 is SGHTA and CDR2 FQGNSA. This CDR3 has 12 amino acids. With 4 bases removed from V and 5 bases from J, the gap between germline ends came to 8 bases. The full variable domain, completed using reference TRBV7-2 and TRBJ1-2, is GAGVSQSPSNKVTEKGKDVELRCDPISGHTALYWYRQSLGQGLEFLIYFQGNSAPDKSGLPSDRFSAERTGGSVSTLTIQRTQQEDSAVYLCASSSDKYGYTFGSGTRLTVV.

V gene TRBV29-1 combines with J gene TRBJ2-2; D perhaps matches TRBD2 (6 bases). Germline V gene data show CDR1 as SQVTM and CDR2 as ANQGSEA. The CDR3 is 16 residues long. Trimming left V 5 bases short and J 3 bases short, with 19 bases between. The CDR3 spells CSVRAGNSWDTGELFF. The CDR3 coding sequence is TGCAGCGTTAGAGCGGGCAATTCGTGGGACACCGGGGAGCTGTTTTTT.

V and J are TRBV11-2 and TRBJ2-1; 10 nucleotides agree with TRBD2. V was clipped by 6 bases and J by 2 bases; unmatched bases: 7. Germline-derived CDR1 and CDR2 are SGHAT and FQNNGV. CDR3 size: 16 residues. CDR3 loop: CASRSPSGGTYNEQFF. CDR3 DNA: TGTGCCAGCAGATCTCCTAGCGGGGGCACCTACAATGAGCAGTTCTTC.

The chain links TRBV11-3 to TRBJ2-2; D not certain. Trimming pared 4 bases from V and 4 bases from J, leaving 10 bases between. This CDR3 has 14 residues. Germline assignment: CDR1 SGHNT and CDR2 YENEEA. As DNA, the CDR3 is TGTGCCAGCAGCTCTTCGGGTATCACCGGGGAGCTGTTTTTT. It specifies CASSSSGITGELFF.

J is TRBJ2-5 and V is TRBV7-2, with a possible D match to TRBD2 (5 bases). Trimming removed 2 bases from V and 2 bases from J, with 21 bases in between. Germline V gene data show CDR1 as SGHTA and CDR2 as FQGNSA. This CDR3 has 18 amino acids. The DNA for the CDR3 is TGTGCCAGCAGCTTATTCGAGGGCCACTCTGACCGACAAGAGACCCAGTACTTC. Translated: CASSLFEGHSDRQETQYF.